The clone carrying this TCR beta chain was seen a handful of times. Its antigen is unknown. These data are taken from a study of cytomegalovirus exposure and HLA in healthy donors. The germline CDR1 and CDR2 sequences are LGHNA and YSLEER. This CDR3 comprises 16 residues. V was clipped by 1 base and J by 11 bases; unmatched bases: 13. Sequencing used immunoSEQ multiplex PCR; TCRdb keeps in-frame clones, though not all of them. The sample lists roughly 150,000 clones, around 90% occurring once. Study-wide results and limits: Per published reports, the classifier diagnosed cytomegalovirus status with high specificity and sensitivity. A few chains tied to CMV proved CMV antigen-specific in vitro. Rare TCR sequences predominated, though certain public TCRs were found in many donors. Clusters of TCRs from the first cohort tended to co-occur in the approximately 120 validation repertoires (as a later analysis found).

The rearrangement joins TRBV4-3 to TRBJ1-4; 7 positions match TRBD1. Sequencing input: PBMCs. This receptor was taken from a man younger than 35 in good health and CMV-seronegative. This CDR3 is CASSQGAGTGVEKLFF. Here the CDR3 DNA reads TGCGCCAGCAGCCAAGGCGCGGGAACAGGGGTTGAGAAACTGTTTTTT.